Listed below are T cell receptor beta chains from one sample, sequenced in a study of shared clonotypes between healthy human individuals. Sequencing used immunoSEQ multiplex PCR; TCRdb keeps in-frame clones, though not all of them. The top ten clones hold roughly 1.4% of a sample with about 1 million clones, around 76% of them seen once. Sequences were obtained from memory CD4+ T cells sorted from blood. The receptors were sampled from a man between 18 and 35 years old in good health. CDR3s include the opening cysteine and the closing phenylalanine or tryptophan. Fields, in order: V gene, CDR3 protein.

v_call: TRBV18
cdr3_aa: CASSHMTGGGSATNEKLFF

v_call: TRBV6-5
cdr3_aa: CASSYSSGLRRETQYF

v_call: TRBV7-9
cdr3_aa: CASSLGGAAYEQYF

v_call: TRBV5-6
cdr3_aa: CASSSEGFWTF

v_call: TRBV5-6
cdr3_aa: CASSKSQGAYQPQHF

v_call: TRBV5-6
cdr3_aa: CASSFFWEPVTEEKLFF

v_call: TRBV11-2
cdr3_aa: CASSPQGTQYF

v_call: TRBV5-6
cdr3_aa: CASSRGPPSNQPQHF

v_call: TRBV30
cdr3_aa: CAGRGGKIYPYYGYTF

v_call: TRBV5-1
cdr3_aa: CASSGGNTIYF

v_call: TRBV6-1
cdr3_aa: CATNQGGNQPQHF

v_call: TRBV27
cdr3_aa: CASSLSFLAGGRETQYF

v_call: TRBV11-2
cdr3_aa: CASSLLSSAGELFF

v_call: TRBV6-5
cdr3_aa: CASNRGLTEAFF

v_call: TRBV4-1
cdr3_aa: CASSQEKRLAVDTQYF

v_call: TRBV27
cdr3_aa: CASSLAGLPNEQFF

v_call: TRBV27
cdr3_aa: CASSLSRGRGIQETQYF

v_call: TRBV21-1
cdr3_aa: CASSDGEGQGEETQYF

v_call: TRBV27
cdr3_aa: CASSPRRTASPTDTQYF

v_call: TRBV5-1
cdr3_aa: CASSHNEKLFF

v_call: TRBV6-1
cdr3_aa: CASSPSGGSKIWQFF

v_call: TRBV5-4
cdr3_aa: CASSLVLAGGVDTQYF

v_call: TRBV9
cdr3_aa: CASRQSGMNTGELFF

v_call: TRBV5-1
cdr3_aa: CASSDPQGAGTGELFF

v_call: TRBV18
cdr3_aa: CASSPRAAETREQYF

v_call: TRBV19
cdr3_aa: CASTDGYEQYF

v_call: TRBV18
cdr3_aa: CASSQGGNTEAFF

v_call: TRBV10-3
cdr3_aa: CAISESAGTDTQYF

v_call: TRBV5-5
cdr3_aa: CASSPQTGTGTGELFF

v_call: TRBV5-4
cdr3_aa: CASSFSGRGNTEAFF

v_call: TRBV5-4
cdr3_aa: CASSYGESNYGYTF

v_call: TRBV19
cdr3_aa: CASSIVWENQPQHF

v_call: TRBV2
cdr3_aa: CASILGPTGNEQFF

v_call: TRBV6-1
cdr3_aa: CASSEALGLSGANVLTF

v_call: TRBV9
cdr3_aa: CASKGSMSANTGELFF

v_call: TRBV28
cdr3_aa: CASTNPPSLSSYNEQFF

v_call: TRBV19
cdr3_aa: CASSAGAPSGGYTF

v_call: TRBV30
cdr3_aa: CASLGTGRGGELFF

v_call: TRBV14
cdr3_aa: CASSQWGHLGYTF

v_call: TRBV11-2
cdr3_aa: CASSTDRGKLFF

v_call: TRBV12-5
cdr3_aa: CASGLVRQAGSQETQYF

v_call: TRBV6-6
cdr3_aa: CASSSSGTSYEQYF

v_call: TRBV28
cdr3_aa: CASSLTNQPQHF

v_call: TRBV6-6
cdr3_aa: CASSYGTEGTQPQHF

v_call: TRBV5-6
cdr3_aa: CASSAGSITGNIQYF

v_call: TRBV30
cdr3_aa: CAWRGLAGEQYF

v_call: TRBV15
cdr3_aa: CATSRKSDGQPQHF

v_call: TRBV11-2
cdr3_aa: CASTHLAGAGNQETQYF